These 20 T cell receptor beta chains share one sample of origin, sequenced in a study of blood T cells in healthy people across ages. Combining a sample-barcoded 5' primer with a J-beta primer mix, a second PCR ran for about 6 to 11 cycles. TCRdb itself ran the 5' RACE reads through MiXCR, one entry per CDR3 protein. The data hold 1.5 million to 2 million distinct CDR3 sequences, with less than 50% observed a single time. Sequenced sample: blood. The source is a woman aged 40-49 years in good health.

V gene TRBV20-1 combines with J gene TRBJ1-1, with D possibly matching TRBD1 (5 bases). CDR1 is DFQATT and CDR2 is SNEGSKA in the germline V gene (reference sequence). V lost 4 bases to trimming and J lost 2 bases, with 11 bases between them. The CDR3 is 13 amino acids. In nucleotides, the CDR3 is TGCAGTGCTAAGCAGGGAGCTAACACTGAAGCTTTCTTT. It codes for CSAKQGANTEAFF.

This clonotype occurred many times. The chain couples TRBV12-3 or TRBV12-4 to TRBJ2-5, with D uncertain. The CDR3 runs to 13 residues. The germline V and J ends were trimmed by 3 bases and 2 bases, with 7 bases remaining between them. The CDR3 spells CASSFRSQETQYF. Written as DNA, the CDR3 is TGTGCCAGCAGTTTTAGGTCTCAAGAGACCCAGTACTTC.

This clonotype showed up just a few times. CDR3 sequence (DNA): TGTGCCAGCAGTTCCTTAGGGACAGGGTACTATGGCTACACCTTC. Translation gives CASSSLGTGYYGYTF. This chain uses TRBV27 with TRBJ1-2; 9 bases fit TRBD1. The CDR3 length is 15 residues. J was trimmed by 3 bases and V by 4 bases; bases with no gene match: 6. Germline V gene sequence: CDR1 MNHEY, CDR2 SMNVEV (reference sequence).

The chain is built from TRBV19 and TRBJ2-4; D remains unclear. Germline V CDR1 and CDR2: LNHDA, SQIVND (reference sequence). V lost 6 bases, J lost 4 bases, and 16 bases lay in between. The CDR3 consists of 15 residues. The CDR3 region has the DNA TGTGCCAGTAGCCCCCCACGGCTACCTAAAAACATTCAGTACTTC. This sequence encodes CASSPPRLPKNIQYF.

This clonotype turned up a few times. The chain uses TRBV5-1 and TRBJ1-6; D is possibly TRBD1 (6 bases). Germline V CDR1 and CDR2: SGHRS, YFSETQ. With 2 bases removed from V and 7 bases from J, the gap between germline ends came to 16 bases. This CDR3 is built from 16 residues. CDR3 in DNA: TGCGCCAGCAGCTTCAACAGGGTCCCCGGCAATTCACCCCTCCACTTT. Translated, it gives CASSFNRVPGNSPLHF.

CDR3 in amino acids: CASSSRTGGNQPQHF. In DNA, the CDR3 is TGTGCCAGCAGCTCTCGGACAGGGGGCAATCAGCCCCAGCATTTT. The chain joins TRBV12-3 or TRBV12-4 to TRBJ1-5; 9 bases map to TRBD1. V shed 6 bases, J shed 2 bases, and the junction held 5 bases outside the gene matches. This CDR3 spans 15 amino acids.

As regards this clonotype: One junction end disagrees with the germline gene, perhaps due to a read error. The chain uses TRBV6-1 and TRBJ2-3, with 8 bases that match TRBD2. Germline V gene lookup returns CDR1 MNHNS and CDR2 SASEGT. The CDR3 contains 14 residues. The CDR3 nucleotides are TGTGCCAGCAGACTAGCGGAAAGCATAGATACGCAGTATTTT. The encoded protein is CASRLAESIDTQYF.

Concerning this clonotype itself: One end of the junction is discordant with germline, which a read error may explain. The V gene is TRBV20-1, the J gene TRBJ2-7, with TRBD2 identical over 9 bases. This CDR3 region has 14 residues. Germline values: CDR1 DFQATT, CDR2 SNEGSKA (reference sequence). The CDR3 sequence is CSAALAGPSSEQYF. Here the CDR3 DNA reads TGCAGTGCTGCACTAGCGGGTCCGTCCTCCGAGCAGTACTTC.

This clonotype has a handful of counts. This chain links TRBV6-5 with TRBJ2-7; D is possibly TRBD1 (5 bases). Germline-derived CDR1 and CDR2 are MNHEY and SVGAGI. The CDR3 covers 14 residues. V lost 6 bases and J 6 bases, leaving 18 bases between the germline ends. CDR3 in amino acids: CASRSHPQGSEQYF. CDR3 coding DNA: TGTGCCAGCAGATCCCACCCCCAGGGATCCGAGCAGTACTTC.

This chain joins TRBV7-9 and TRBJ1-5; tentative D call: TRBD1 (6 bases). Germline loops: CDR1 SEHNR, CDR2 FQNEAQ (reference sequence). The germline V and J ends were trimmed by 11 bases and 5 bases, with 22 bases remaining between them. The CDR3 contains 15 residues. This chain's CDR3 is CAGTREDRFYQPQHF. The CDR3 DNA is TGTGCCGGCACTCGTGAAGACAGGTTCTATCAGCCCCAGCATTTT.

Details on this clonotype: An end of the junction does not agree with germline; a read error may underlie this. The rearrangement uses TRBV7-2 and TRBJ2-1, with 8 bases matching TRBD1. From germline, CDR1 is SGHTA and CDR2 FQGNSA. This CDR3 contains 15 residues. CDR3 amino acids: CASRVGQGPYSEQFF. The CDR3 DNA reads TGTGCCAGCAGGGTCGGACAGGGCCCCTACAGTGAGCAGTTCTTC.

The CDR3, as DNA: TGTGCCAGCAGTTACCCCATACGACAAGCTGAAGCTTTCTTT. It encodes CASSYPIRQAEAFF. This chain uses TRBV6-2 or TRBV6-3 with TRBJ1-1, with D unclear. Germline assignment: CDR1 MNHEY and CDR2 SVGEGT. The CDR3 is made up of 14 amino acids. The V gene lost 2 bases and the J gene lost 6 bases, with 13 bases spanning the gap.

The V gene is TRBV4-3, the J gene TRBJ2-1, with 7 bases aligning to TRBD1. CDR3 size: 16 residues. Germline V gene lookup returns CDR1 LGHNA and CDR2 YSLEER. V dropped 1 base and J dropped 7; count of bases not matched to a gene: 10. This chain's CDR3 is CASSQGWTGRGNEQFF. The CDR3 DNA reads TGCGCCAGCAGCCAAGGTTGGACAGGCAGGGGGAATGAGCAGTTCTTC.

This clonotype appeared a few times. This sequence joins TRBV20-1 and TRBJ2-1; the D gene is possibly TRBD2 (7 bases). Germline assignment: CDR1 DFQATT and CDR2 SNEGSKA (reference sequence). V was shortened by 2 bases and J by 8 bases, with 13 bases between the two germline ends. The CDR3 is made up of 13 amino acids. CDR3 DNA: TGCAGTGCTAGACGAGGGGGGGACGATGAGCAGTTCTTC. Residues: CSARRGGDDEQFF.

The chain joins TRBV2 to TRBJ2-1, with TRBD2 matching 11 bases. The J segment lost 6 bases and the V segment lost 5 bases, leaving 9 bases of the junction unmatched. Germline lookup yields CDR1 SNHLY and CDR2 FYNNEI. CDR3 length: 16 residues. CDR3 amino acids: CASSIRLAGGSNEQFF. CDR3 bases: TGTGCCAGCAGTATTCGTCTAGCGGGGGGATCCAATGAGCAGTTCTTC.

CDR3 coding DNA: TGTGCCAGCAGTTACAATCCGGCTAGCGGACCCACCATAGACACCGGGGAGCTGTTTTTT. Translated: CASSYNPASGPTIDTGELFF. The V gene is TRBV6-2 or TRBV6-3, the J gene TRBJ2-2; 7 nucleotides match TRBD2. Trimming removed 2 bases from V and 3 bases from J; junction bases left unmatched: 18. In germline, CDR1 is MNHEY, CDR2 SVGEGT. This CDR3 region has 20 residues.

This clonotype was detected only a few times. V is TRBV29-1 and J is TRBJ2-7; D remains ambiguous. Germline V gene lookup returns CDR1 SQVTM and CDR2 ANQGSEA. The CDR3 totals 11 residues. Trimming left V 6 bases short and J 3 bases short, with 9 bases between. The CDR3, as DNA: TGCAGCGTCAAGACTCTCTACGAGCAGTACTTC. Its protein product is CSVKTLYEQYF.

The rearrangement links TRBV7-9 to TRBJ2-5, with TRBD1 identical over 7 bases. Germline V gives CDR1 SEHNR, CDR2 FQNEAQ (reference sequence). The CDR3 is 15 amino acids. V lost 6 bases to trimming and J lost 11 bases; unmatched junction nucleotides: 18. In nucleotides, the CDR3 is TGTGCCAGCAGGGGCCACAGGGGCCCCTACAATGAGCAGTACTTC. It yields the protein CASRGHRGPYNEQYF.

This clonotype has a handful of counts. CDR3 region: CASSKTWAVQETQYF. Written as DNA, the CDR3 is TGTGCCAGCAGTAAGACATGGGCCGTACAAGAGACCCAGTACTTC. The V and J genes are TRBV2 and TRBJ2-5; D call uncertain. From germline, CDR1 is SNHLY and CDR2 FYNNEI. V was clipped by 5 bases and J by 2 bases, with 15 bases between them. The CDR3 runs 15 residues.

The chain has TRBV10-3 and TRBJ2-2; TRBD1 aligns across 12 bases. V lost 3 bases, J lost 3 bases, and 14 bases stayed unmatched. The V gene's germline CDR1 is ENHRY and CDR2 SYGVKD. The CDR3 length is 20 residues. The CDR3 sequence is CAISDPGQGAVRWDTGELFF. Written as DNA, the CDR3 is TGTGCCATCAGTGATCCGGGACAGGGGGCTGTTAGGTGGGACACCGGGGAGCTGTTTTTT.